The present TCR beta chain was sequenced within a study of blood T cell repertoires in COVID-19. Study context: Whether acute or convalescent, the COVID-19 samples came from the United States, Italy and Spain. From T cells, B-cell-depleted T cells, or PBMCs came the material, which was cDNA or gDNA.

Authors' processing steps: Amplification of reference gene primers was used by the study to estimate nucleated cell counts. Sequencing was performed with immunoSEQ multiplex PCR; in TCRdb, only in-frame clones are kept and a portion is missing. V and J calls and clone size are as listed in that table; D and trimming were resolved from the DNA. Of roughly 55,000 clones listed, 80% to 90% are singletons. The germline V gene has CDR1 SGDLS and CDR2 YYNGEE. This CDR3 has 15 amino acids. The V end was cut by 3 bases, the J end by 4 bases, with 14 bases between. What was sequenced was peripheral blood. The receptor was derived from a man in his 60s with active or convalescent COVID-19. The chain combines TRBV9 with TRBJ1-5; D not certain. Here the CDR3 DNA reads TGTGCCAGCAGCGAATCTGGAGCTTCGAATCAGCCCCAGCATTTT. It encodes CASSESGASNQPQHF.